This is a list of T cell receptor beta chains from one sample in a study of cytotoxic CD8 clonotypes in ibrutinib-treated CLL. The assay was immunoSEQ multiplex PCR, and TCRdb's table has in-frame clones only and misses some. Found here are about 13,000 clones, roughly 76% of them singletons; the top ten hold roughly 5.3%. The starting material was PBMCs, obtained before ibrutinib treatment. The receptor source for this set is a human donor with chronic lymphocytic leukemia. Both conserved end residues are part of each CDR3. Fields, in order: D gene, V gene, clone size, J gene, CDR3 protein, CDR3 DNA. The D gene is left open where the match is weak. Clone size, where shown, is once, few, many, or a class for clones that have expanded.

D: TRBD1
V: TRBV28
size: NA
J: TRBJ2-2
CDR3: CASRQLPGQGAGTGELFF
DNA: TGTGCCAGCAGGCAACTCCCGGGACAGGGGGCGGGGACCGGGGAGCTGTTTTTT

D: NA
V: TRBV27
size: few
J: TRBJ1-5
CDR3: CASSPRWGGNQPQHF
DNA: TGTGCCAGCAGTCCCCGGTGGGGAGGGAATCAGCCCCAGCATTTT

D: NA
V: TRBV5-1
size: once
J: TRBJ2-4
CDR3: CASSFGVIQYF
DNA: TGCGCCAGCAGCTTTGGGGTCATTCAGTACTTC

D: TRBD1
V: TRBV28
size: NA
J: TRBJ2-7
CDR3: CASSLSGQGGGQYF
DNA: TGTGCCAGCAGTTTATCCGGACAGGGTGGGGGGCAGTACTTC

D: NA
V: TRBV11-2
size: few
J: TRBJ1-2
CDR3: CASSTSRGPGYGYTF
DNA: TGTGCCAGCAGCACTAGTAGGGGCCCGGGGTATGGCTACACCTTC

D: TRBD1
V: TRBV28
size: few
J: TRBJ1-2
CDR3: CASSRGQVLGYTF
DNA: TGTGCCAGCAGCCGAGGACAGGTCTTGGGCTACACCTTC

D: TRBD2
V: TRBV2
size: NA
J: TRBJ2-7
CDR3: CASRGLAGGPYEQYF
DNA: TGTGCCAGCAGGGGACTAGCGGGAGGACCCTACGAGCAGTACTTC

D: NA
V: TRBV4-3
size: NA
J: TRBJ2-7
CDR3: CASSQVLSGVPYF
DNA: TGCGCCAGCAGCCAAGTTTTATCCGGAGTTCCGTACTTC

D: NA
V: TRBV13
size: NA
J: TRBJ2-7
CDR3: CASSLEGALYEQYF
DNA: TGTGCCAGCAGCTTGGAAGGGGCCCTCTACGAGCAGTACTTC

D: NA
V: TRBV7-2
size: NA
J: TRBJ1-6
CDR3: CASSLNSPGDNSPLHF
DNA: TGTGCCAGCAGCCTCAATAGCCCCGGGGATAATTCACCCCTCCACTTT

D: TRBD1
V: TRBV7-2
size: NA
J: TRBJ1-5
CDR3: CASSLGGQVNQPQHF
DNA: TGTGCCAGCAGCTTAGGGGGACAGGTTAATCAGCCCCAGCATTTT

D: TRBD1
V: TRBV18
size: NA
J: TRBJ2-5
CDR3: CASSPPAAGGTQYF
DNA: TGTGCCAGCTCACCACCGGCGGCAGGGGGTACCCAGTACTTC

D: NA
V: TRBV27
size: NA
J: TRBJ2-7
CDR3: CASRLRGAVHEQYF
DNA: TGTGCCAGCAGACTCCGGGGGGCGGTCCACGAGCAGTACTTC

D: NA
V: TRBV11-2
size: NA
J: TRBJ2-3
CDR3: CASSQNSRGTDTQYF
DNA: TGTGCCAGCAGCCAAAACTCCCGGGGGACAGATACGCAGTATTTT

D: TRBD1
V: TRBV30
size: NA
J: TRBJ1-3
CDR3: CAWSPQGDTIYF
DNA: TGTGCCTGGAGCCCCCAGGGGGACACCATATATTTT

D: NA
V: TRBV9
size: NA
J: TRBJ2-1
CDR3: CASSPEEGLGTHEQFF
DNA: TGTGCCAGCAGCCCAGAGGAGGGACTGGGCACCCATGAGCAGTTCTTC

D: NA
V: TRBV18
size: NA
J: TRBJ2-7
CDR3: CASSPPLGEQYF
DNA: TGTGCCAGCTCACCCCCCTTGGGCGAGCAGTACTTC

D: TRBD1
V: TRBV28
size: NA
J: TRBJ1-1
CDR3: CASSPPTGGNTEAFF
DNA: TGTGCCAGCAGTCCCCCCACAGGGGGGAACACTGAAGCTTTCTTT

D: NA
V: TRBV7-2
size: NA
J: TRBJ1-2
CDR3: CASSLVFSNYGYTF
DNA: TGTGCCAGCAGCTTAGTATTTTCAAACTATGGCTACACCTTC

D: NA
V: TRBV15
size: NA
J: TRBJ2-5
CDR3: CATSRGSGEAETQYF
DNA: TGTGCCACCAGCAGGGGGTCGGGGGAGGCGGAGACCCAGTACTTC

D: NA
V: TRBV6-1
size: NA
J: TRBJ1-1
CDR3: CASSLLDIHAFF
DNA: TGTGCCAGCAGTCTCCTGGACATCCACGCTTTCTTT

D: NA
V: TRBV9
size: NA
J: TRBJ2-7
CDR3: CASSEGPRWGTYEQYF
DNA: TGTGCCAGCAGCGAGGGTCCCCGATGGGGAACCTACGAGCAGTACTTC

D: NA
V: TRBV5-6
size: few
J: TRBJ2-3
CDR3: CASSLVGGGTDTQYF
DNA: TGTGCCAGCAGCTTGGTAGGGGGGGGCACAGATACGCAGTATTTT

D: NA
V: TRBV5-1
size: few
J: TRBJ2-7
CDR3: CASSLAPTETYEQYF
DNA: TGCGCCAGCAGCTTGGCCCCGACAGAAACCTACGAGCAGTACTTC

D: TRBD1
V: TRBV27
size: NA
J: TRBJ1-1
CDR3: CASFSEGASNTEAFF
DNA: TGTGCCAGCTTTTCAGAGGGGGCCTCGAACACTGAAGCTTTCTTT

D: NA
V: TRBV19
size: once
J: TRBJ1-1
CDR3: CASSIGSTEAFF
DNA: TGTGCCAGTAGTATCGGCAGCACTGAAGCTTTCTTT

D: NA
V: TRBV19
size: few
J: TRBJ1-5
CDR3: CASSWEGNQPQHF
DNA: TGTGCCAGTAGTTGGGAGGGCAATCAGCCCCAGCATTTT

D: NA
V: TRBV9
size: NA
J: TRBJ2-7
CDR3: CASSVGTGLSYEQYF
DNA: TGTGCCAGCAGCGTAGGAACGGGACTCTCCTACGAGCAGTACTTC

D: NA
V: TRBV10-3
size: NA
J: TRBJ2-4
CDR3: CAISEPEDIQYF
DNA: TGTGCCATCAGTGAGCCGGAAGACATTCAGTACTTC

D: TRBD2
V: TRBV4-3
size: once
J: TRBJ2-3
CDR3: CASSQGGSTSGRPDTQYF
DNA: TGCGCCAGCAGCCAAGGGGGGTCGACTAGCGGGCGGCCGGATACGCAGTATTTT

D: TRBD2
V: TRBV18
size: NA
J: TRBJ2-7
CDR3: CASSSRGGRADEQYF
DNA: TGTGCCAGCTCATCCCGCGGGGGACGAGCGGACGAGCAGTACTTC

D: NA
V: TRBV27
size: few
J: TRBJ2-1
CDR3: CASSLYGVGEQFF
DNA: TGTGCCAGCAGTTTATATGGGGTGGGTGAGCAGTTCTTC

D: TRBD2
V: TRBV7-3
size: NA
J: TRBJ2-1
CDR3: CASSPSGAHNEQFF
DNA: TGTGCCAGCAGCCCTAGCGGGGCCCACAATGAGCAGTTCTTC

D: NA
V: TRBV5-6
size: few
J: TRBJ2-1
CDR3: CASSRGQAMEQFF
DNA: TGTGCCAGCAGCCGCGGACAAGCCATGGAGCAGTTCTTC

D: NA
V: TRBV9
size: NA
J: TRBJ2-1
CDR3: CASGSEQFF
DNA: TGTGCCAGCGGTAGTGAGCAGTTCTTC

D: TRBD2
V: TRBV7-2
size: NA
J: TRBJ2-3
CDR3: CASSPGGLVRGGTQYF
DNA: TGTGCCAGCAGCCCGGGGGGACTAGTACGGGGCGGGACGCAGTATTTT

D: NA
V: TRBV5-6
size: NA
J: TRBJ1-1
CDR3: CASSFGQEVGQAFF
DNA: TGTGCCAGCAGCTTCGGGCAGGAGGTCGGTCAAGCTTTCTTT

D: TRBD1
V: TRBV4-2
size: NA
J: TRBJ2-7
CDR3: CASSWDSNEQYF
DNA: TGTGCCAGCAGCTGGGACAGCAACGAGCAGTACTTC

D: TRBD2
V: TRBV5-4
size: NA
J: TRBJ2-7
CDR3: CASSTGTSGALTQYF
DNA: TGTGCCAGCAGCACAGGGACTAGCGGGGCCCTGACGCAGTACTTC

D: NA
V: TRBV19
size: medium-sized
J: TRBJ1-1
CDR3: CASSIDGGRTNTEAFF
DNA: TGTGCCAGTAGTATAGATGGCGGCAGGACTAACACTGAAGCTTTCTTT

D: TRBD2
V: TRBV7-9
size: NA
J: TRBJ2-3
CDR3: CASSLGLAGTDTQYF
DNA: TGTGCCAGCAGCCTCGGACTAGCGGGCACAGATACGCAGTATTTT

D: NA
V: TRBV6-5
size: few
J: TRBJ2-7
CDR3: CASSQQPTPTYEQYF
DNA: TGTGCCAGCAGCCAACAACCAACCCCAACCTACGAGCAGTACTTC

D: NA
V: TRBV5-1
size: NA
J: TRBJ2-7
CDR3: CASSVKNSQGRAYEQYF
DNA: TGCGCCAGCAGCGTCAAGAATTCGCAGGGTCGGGCCTACGAGCAGTACTTC

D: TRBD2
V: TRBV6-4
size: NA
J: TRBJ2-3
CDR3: CASSEAGGSTDTQYF
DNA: TGTGCCAGCAGTGAGGCGGGGGGGAGCACAGATACGCAGTATTTT

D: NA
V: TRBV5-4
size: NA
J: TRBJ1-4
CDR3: CASSLGGGTSWEKLFF
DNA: TGTGCCAGCAGCTTGGGGGGCGGCACTTCCTGGGAAAAACTGTTTTTT